This TCR beta chain originates from a study of Graves' ophthalmopathy and Graves' hyperthyroidism. From RNA, the CDR3 regions of TCR beta chains were amplified and sequenced. The authors performed first-round RT-PCR with HTBI primers and then a second-round multiplex PCR. MiXCR was run by TCRdb on the multiplex PCR reads, yielding one entry per CDR3 protein. There are 740,000 or so distinct CDR3 sequences in the sample; 40% occur only once, and 40% to 45% lies in the top ten. This CDR3 is 12 amino acids long. CDR1 SGHDT and CDR2 YYEEEE come from the germline V gene. Patients with other autoimmune diseases, uncontrolled infections, pregnancy or lactation were excluded. A word on this clonotype: Its antigen is undetermined.

General study results and limits: Blood samples also showed most expanded thyroid clonotypes exceeding 0.001 frequency. The model's prediction of ophthalmopathy progression had roughly 68% sensitivity and around 72% specificity.

Sequencing was carried out using peripheral blood. The chain has TRBV5-6 and TRBJ2-7; D unclear. The sequence came from an adult man with Graves' ophthalmopathy. CDR3: CASPPPGYEQYF. DNA of the CDR3: TGTGCTAGTCCCCCCCCGGGCTACGAGCAGTACTTC.